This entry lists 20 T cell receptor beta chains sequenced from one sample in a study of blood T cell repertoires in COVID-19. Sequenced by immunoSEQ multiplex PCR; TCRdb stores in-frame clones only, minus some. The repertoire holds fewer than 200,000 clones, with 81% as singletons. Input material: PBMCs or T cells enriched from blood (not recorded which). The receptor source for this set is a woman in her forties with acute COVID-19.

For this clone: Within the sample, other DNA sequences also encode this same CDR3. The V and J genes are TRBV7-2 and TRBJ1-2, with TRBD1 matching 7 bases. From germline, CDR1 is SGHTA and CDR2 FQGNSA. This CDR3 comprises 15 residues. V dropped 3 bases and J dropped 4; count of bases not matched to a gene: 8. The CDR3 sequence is CASSFRQGAGYGYTF. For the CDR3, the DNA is TGTGCCAGCAGCTTCCGACAGGGCGCCGGCTATGGCTACACCTTC. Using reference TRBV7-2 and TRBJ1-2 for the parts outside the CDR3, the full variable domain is GAGVSQSPSNKVTEKGKDVELRCDPISGHTALYWYRQSLGQGLEFLIYFQGNSAPDKSGLPSDRFSAERTGGSVSTLTIQRTQQEDSAVYLCASSFRQGAGYGYTFGSGTRLTVV.

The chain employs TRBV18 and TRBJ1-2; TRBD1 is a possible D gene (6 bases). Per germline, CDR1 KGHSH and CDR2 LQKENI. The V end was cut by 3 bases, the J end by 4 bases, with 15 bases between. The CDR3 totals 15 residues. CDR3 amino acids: CASSPEQGSFYGYTF. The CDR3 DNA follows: TGTGCCAGCTCACCGGAGCAGGGGTCCTTCTATGGCTACACCTTC.

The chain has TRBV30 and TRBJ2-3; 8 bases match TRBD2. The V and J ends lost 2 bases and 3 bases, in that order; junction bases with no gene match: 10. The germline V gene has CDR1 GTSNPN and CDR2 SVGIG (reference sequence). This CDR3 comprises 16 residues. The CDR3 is CAWSTILSGRTDTQYF. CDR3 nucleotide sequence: TGTGCCTGGAGTACCATATTGAGCGGGAGAACAGATACGCAGTATTTT.

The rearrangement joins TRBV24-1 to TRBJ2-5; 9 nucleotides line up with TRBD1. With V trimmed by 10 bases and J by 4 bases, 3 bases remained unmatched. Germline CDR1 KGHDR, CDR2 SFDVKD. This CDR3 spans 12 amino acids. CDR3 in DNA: TGTGCCACGTCGGGACAGGGAGAGACCCAGTACTTC. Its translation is CATSGQGETQYF.

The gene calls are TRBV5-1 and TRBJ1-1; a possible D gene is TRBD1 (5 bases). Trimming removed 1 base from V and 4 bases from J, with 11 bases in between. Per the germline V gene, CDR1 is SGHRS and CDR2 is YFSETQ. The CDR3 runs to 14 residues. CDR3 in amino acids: CASSLRGTGTEAFF. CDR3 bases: TGCGCCAGCAGCTTGAGGGGCACGGGCACTGAAGCTTTCTTT.

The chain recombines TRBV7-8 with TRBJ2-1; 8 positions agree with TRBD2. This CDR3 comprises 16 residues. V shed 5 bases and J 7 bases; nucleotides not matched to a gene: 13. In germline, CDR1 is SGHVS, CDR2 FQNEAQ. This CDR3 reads CASSLVRGTRANEQFF. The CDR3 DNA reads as TGTGCCAGCAGCCTGGTGCGTGGGACTAGGGCAAATGAGCAGTTCTTC.

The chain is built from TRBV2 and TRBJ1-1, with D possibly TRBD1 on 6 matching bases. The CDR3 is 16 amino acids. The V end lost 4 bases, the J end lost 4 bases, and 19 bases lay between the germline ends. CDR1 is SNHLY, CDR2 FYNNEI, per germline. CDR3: CASSASYVGAGTEAFF. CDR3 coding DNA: TGTGCCAGCAGTGCCTCGTACGTGGGGGCTGGCACTGAAGCTTTCTTT.

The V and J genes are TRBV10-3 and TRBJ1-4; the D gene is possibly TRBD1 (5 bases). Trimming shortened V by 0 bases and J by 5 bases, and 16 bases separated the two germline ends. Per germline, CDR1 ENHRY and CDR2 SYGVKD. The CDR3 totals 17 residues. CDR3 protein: CAISESAGRGENEKLFF. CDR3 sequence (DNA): TGTGCCATCAGTGAGTCAGCGGGGAGGGGCGAAAATGAAAAACTGTTTTTT.

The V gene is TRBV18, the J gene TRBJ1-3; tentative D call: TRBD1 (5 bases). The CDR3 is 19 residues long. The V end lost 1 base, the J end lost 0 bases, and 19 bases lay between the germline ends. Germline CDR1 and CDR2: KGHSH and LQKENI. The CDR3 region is CASSPLPSTRTSSGNTIYF. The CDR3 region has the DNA TGTGCCAGCTCACCACTCCCCAGCACACGGACAAGCTCTGGAAACACCATATATTTT.

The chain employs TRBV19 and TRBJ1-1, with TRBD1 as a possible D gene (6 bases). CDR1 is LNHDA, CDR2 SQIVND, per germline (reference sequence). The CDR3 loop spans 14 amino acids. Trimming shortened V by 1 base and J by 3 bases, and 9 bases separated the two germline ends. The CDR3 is CASSIVYRDTEAFF. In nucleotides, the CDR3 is TGTGCCAGTAGTATAGTTTACAGGGACACTGAAGCTTTCTTT.

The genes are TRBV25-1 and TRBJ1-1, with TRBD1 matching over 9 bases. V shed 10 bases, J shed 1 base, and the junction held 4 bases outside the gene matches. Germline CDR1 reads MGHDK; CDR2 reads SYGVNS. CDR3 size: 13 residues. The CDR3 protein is CAIPGQGNTEAFF. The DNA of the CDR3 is TGTGCCATTCCGGGACAGGGGAACACTGAAGCTTTCTTT.

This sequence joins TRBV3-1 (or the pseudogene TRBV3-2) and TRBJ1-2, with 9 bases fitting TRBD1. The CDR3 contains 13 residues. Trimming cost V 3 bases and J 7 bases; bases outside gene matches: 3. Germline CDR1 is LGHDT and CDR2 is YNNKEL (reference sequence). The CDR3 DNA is TGTGCCAGCAGCCAGGAGGACAGGGGTGGCTACACCTTC. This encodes CASSQEDRGGYTF.

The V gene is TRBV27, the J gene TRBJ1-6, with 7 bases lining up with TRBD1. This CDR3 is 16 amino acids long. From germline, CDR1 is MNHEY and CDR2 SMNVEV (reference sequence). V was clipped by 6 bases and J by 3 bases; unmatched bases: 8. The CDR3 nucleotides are TGTGCCAGCAGGGGCCGGACAGGAATCTATAATTCACCCCTCCACTTT. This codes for CASRGRTGIYNSPLHF.

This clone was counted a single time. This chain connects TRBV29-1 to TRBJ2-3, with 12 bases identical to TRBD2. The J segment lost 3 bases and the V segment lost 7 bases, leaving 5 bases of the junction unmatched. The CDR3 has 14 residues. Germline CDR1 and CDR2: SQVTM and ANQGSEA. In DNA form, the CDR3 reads TGCAGCGGTTCTAGCGGGAGGGTAACAGATACGCAGTATTTT. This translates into CSGSSGRVTDTQYF.

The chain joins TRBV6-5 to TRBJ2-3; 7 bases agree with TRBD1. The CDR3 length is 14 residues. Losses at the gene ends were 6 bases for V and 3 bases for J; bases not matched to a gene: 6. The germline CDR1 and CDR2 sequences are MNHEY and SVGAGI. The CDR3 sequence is CASRSRGITDTQYF. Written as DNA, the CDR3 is TGTGCCAGCAGGAGCAGGGGGATAACAGATACGCAGTATTTT.

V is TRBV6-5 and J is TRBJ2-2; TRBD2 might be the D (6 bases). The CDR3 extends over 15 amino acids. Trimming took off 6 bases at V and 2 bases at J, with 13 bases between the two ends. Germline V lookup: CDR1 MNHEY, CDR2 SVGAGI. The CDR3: CASSPGGRNTGELFF. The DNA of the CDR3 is TGTGCCAGCAGCCCCGGGGGTAGAAACACCGGGGAGCTGTTTTTT.

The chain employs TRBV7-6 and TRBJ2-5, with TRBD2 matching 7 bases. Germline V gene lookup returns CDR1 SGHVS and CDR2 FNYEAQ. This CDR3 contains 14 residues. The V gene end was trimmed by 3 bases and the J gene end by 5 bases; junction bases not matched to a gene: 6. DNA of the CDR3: TGTGCCAGCAGCTTTACTGTCGGGGGGGAGACCCAGTACTTC. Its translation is CASSFTVGGETQYF.

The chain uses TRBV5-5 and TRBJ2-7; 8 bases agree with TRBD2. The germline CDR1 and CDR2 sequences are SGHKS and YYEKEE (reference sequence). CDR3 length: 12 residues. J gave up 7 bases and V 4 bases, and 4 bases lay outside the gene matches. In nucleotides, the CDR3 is TGTGCCAGCAGCCTTACGGGAGGGGAGCAGTACTTC. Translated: CASSLTGGEQYF.

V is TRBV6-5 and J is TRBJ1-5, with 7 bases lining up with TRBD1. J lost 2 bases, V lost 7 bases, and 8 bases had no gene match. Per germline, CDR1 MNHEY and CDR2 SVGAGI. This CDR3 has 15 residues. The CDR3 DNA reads TGTGCCAGCACCTCAAGACAGGGTGGCAATCAGCCCCAGCATTTT. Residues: CASTSRQGGNQPQHF.

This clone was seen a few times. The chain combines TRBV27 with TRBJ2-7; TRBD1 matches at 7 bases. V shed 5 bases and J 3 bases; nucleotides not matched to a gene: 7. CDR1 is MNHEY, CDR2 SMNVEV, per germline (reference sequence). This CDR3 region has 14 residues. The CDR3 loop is CASSPRDSHYEQYV. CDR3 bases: TGTGCCAGCAGTCCAAGGGACAGTCACTACGAGCAGTACGTC.